This T cell receptor beta chain is from a study of blood T cell repertoires in COVID-19. Study information: Researchers got acute and convalescent COVID-19 samples from the United States, Italy and Spain.

Original handling: Reference gene primers were amplified, and this amplification served to estimate nucleated cell counts. Using immunoSEQ multiplex PCR, the repertoire was profiled, and TCRdb retains in-frame clones only, with some absent. V, J and clone size are taken as reported in that table, and D and trimming were inferred from the DNA itself. This table holds approximately 280,000 clones, 65% to 90% found once. CDR3 length equals 15 residues. V lost 2 bases, J lost 1 base, and 9 bases lay in between. CDR1 and CDR2 (germline): MGHRA, YSYEKL. The sequencing input was peripheral blood. This chain connects TRBV4-1 to TRBJ2-1; possible D gene TRBD2, 6 bases. This clonotype was sampled from a man between 45 and 60 years old with active or convalescent COVID-19. The CDR3 DNA reads TGCGCCAGCAGCCAAAATAGCGGTTCCTACAATGAGCAGTTCTTC. Protein sequence: CASSQNSGSYNEQFF.